This TCR beta chain was sequenced during a study of sequential checkpoint blockade in melanoma. Treatment described: randomized to nivolumab then ipilimumab (arm A) or the reverse (arm B). Patients had received no earlier DNA-damaging chemotherapy. TCRdb's table, derived via immunoSEQ multiplex PCR, lists solely in-frame clones and lacks some. The sample lists 40,000 or so clones, roughly 90% occurring once. This CDR3 has 16 amino acids. The V gene end was trimmed by 2 bases and the J gene end by 0 bases; junction bases not matched to a gene: 3. Looked up from germline, CDR1 is LGHNT and CDR2 is FRNRAP.

The J gene is TRBJ2-7, the V gene TRBV12-5, with TRBD2 matching over 11 bases. The receptor comes from a human donor with melanoma. The source was CD8+ T cells sorted from blood (inferred from file names), collected from a patient given nivolumab and ipilimumab in sequence. The CDR3 DNA is TGTGCTAGTGGTTTGACGACTAGCGGGATCTCCTACGAGCAGTACTTC. Amino acids: CASGLTTSGISYEQYF. The whole variable domain, remainder taken from reference TRBV12-5 and TRBJ2-7, is DARVTQTPRHKVTEMGQEVTMRCQPILGHNTVFWYRQTMMQGLELLAYFRNRAPLDDSGMPKDRFSAEMPDATLATLKIQPSEPRDSAVYFCASGLTTSGISYEQYFGPGTRLTVT.